This T cell receptor (beta chain) was sequenced during a study of cytomegalovirus exposure and HLA in healthy donors. At the level of the study: Among 350 to 500 genotyped donors, more than 65% fell in the Caucasian-associated ancestry cluster.

Findings and limits, study-wide: TCR beta V segments were, for the most part, productive about 87% or about 30% of the time in an earlier analysis. Association with HLA alleles at 0.05 false discovery rate was found for 17,000 or so TCR beta sequences in a later analysis. Immune exposure was documented only through CMV serostatus.

PCR involved 60 Vbeta and 13 Jbeta primers. Assay: immunoSEQ multiplex PCR; the TCRdb copy retains only in-frame clones and omits some. The data show over 150,000 clones, approximately 78% seen once. Remarks on this clone: Its antigen is unknown.

The sample comprised PBMCs. The origin of this receptor is a male donor in good health and CMV-seronegative.

The DNA for the CDR3 is TGTGCCTGGAGTATCGAATCGGATCAGCCCCAGCATTTT. Protein sequence: CAWSIESDQPQHF. The chain combines TRBV30 with TRBJ1-5; unclear D gene. Germline CDR1 is GTSNPN and CDR2 is SVGIG (reference sequence). V lost 2 bases, J lost 5 bases, and 10 bases lay in between. The CDR3 runs 13 residues.